This TCR beta chain was sequenced in a study of CXCR3-negative and CXCR3-positive naive CD8 T cells. All TRB cDNA libraries came from 5' RACE performed with UMI labels. One entry per CDR3 protein, without DNA, is what TCRdb gives after re-calling the 5' RACE reads. The specimen's table records 50,000 to 65,000 distinct CDR3 sequences. As for this clonotype: No antigen is known for it.

With some 310,000 cells each, the CD8+ T cell subsets were individually sorted in triplicate. Study results and limitations: TRBV-TRBJ usage was similar across naive CXCR3 subsets but distinct in memory cells.

This sequence was found in a human donor in good health. Some clones in this sample may be carry-over from other donors' samples. The sequencing sample was made of naive CXCR3- CD8+ T cells from blood. The subset denotes: CD45RO-CCR7+CD27+CD95- naive CD8+ T cells lacking CXCR3 (TNR3-).

The CDR3 sequence is CASSLGEGNEQFF. This rearrangement joins TRBV12-3 or TRBV12-4 to TRBJ2-1; TCRdb outputs TRBD2, but without DNA this stays unchecked. The CDR3 consists of 13 residues.